Listed below are T cell receptor beta chains from one sample, sequenced in a study of metastatic and nonmetastatic thyroid tumors. Using MiXCR, TCRdb reanalyzed the PCR reads. The repertoire holds roughly 6,000 clones, around a third seen once, with roughly 37% in the top ten. Sequenced input: adjacent normal tissue. The receptors were sampled from a male donor with papillary thyroid cancer or a benign thyroid nodule (not recorded which). Some clones in this sample may be carry-over from other donors' samples. Both conserved end residues are part of each CDR3. Each record gives: D gene, J gene, V gene, clone size, CDR3 protein, CDR3 DNA. The D gene is left open where the match is weak. The size of a clone is reported for some rows only, either as once, few or many, or as a class for expanded clones.

-	TRBJ1-2	TRBV12-3/TRBV12-4	few	CASSYGQLDYGYTF	TGTGCCAGCAGTTACGGACAGCTTGACTATGGCTACACCTTC
TRBD2	TRBJ2-5	TRBV5-1	few	CASSFTSGTETQYF	TGCGCCAGCAGCTTTACTAGCGGGACGGAGACCCAGTACTTC
TRBD2	TRBJ2-3	TRBV6-1	-	CASSSGRLTDTQYF	TGTGCCAGCAGTTCCGGGAGGCTCACAGATACGCAGTATTTT
-	TRBJ2-5	TRBV20-1	-	CSARDIWTVGETQYF	TGCAGTGCTAGAGATATTTGGACAGTCGGGGAGACCCAGTACTTC
-	TRBJ2-7	TRBV20-1	-	CSARVTQDLSYEQYF	TGCAGTGCTAGAGTAACGCAGGACCTCTCCTACGAGCAGTACTTC
-	TRBJ2-7	TRBV12-3/TRBV12-4	-	CASSLYLTSFSYEQYF	TGTGCCAGCAGTTTGTATCTCACTAGCTTTTCCTACGAGCAGTACTTC
-	TRBJ2-2	TRBV9	-	CASSGVGDTGELFF	TGTGCCAGCAGCGGTGTTGGGGACACCGGGGAGCTGTTTTTT
TRBD1	TRBJ1-2	TRBV5-1	once	CASSHGQGYYGYTF	TGCGCCAGCAGCCACGGACAGGGTTACTATGGCTACACCTTC
-	TRBJ2-2	TRBV27	large	CASTFGGPNTGELFF	TGTGCCAGCACCTTCGGGGGGCCGAACACCGGGGAGCTGTTTTTT
-	TRBJ2-2	TRBV9	once	CASSVVGQGPTGELFF	TGTGCCAGCAGCGTAGTGGGTCAGGGCCCCACCGGGGAGCTGTTTTTT
TRBD2	TRBJ2-7	TRBV6-2/TRBV6-3	few	CASSYSRPAGGPNEQYF	TGTGCCAGCAGTTACTCGCGTCCGGCGGGGGGGCCTAACGAGCAGTACTTC
TRBD1	TRBJ1-1	TRBV6-6	few	CASSYTLHGQGFAEAFF	TGTGCCAGCAGTTACACCCTTCATGGACAGGGGTTTGCTGAAGCTTTCTTT
-	TRBJ2-1	TRBV7-9	-	CASSLASASEQFF	TGTGCCAGCAGCTTAGCGTCTGCGAGTGAGCAGTTCTTC
-	TRBJ2-2	TRBV28	few	CATSDFTYTGELFF	TGTGCCACCAGTGATTTCACTTACACCGGGGAGCTGTTTTTT
-	TRBJ1-1	TRBV7-6	-	CASSAYENTEAFF	TGTGCCAGCAGCGCCTACGAGAACACTGAAGCTTTCTTT
TRBD1	TRBJ1-2	TRBV5-6	-	CASSLETGVTGYTF	TGTGCCAGCAGCTTGGAGACAGGGGTAACTGGCTACACCTTC
-	TRBJ2-1	TRBV11-2	few	CASSLESGGGSVIPRTNEQFF	TGTGCCAGCAGCTTAGAGTCGGGCGGGGGCAGTGTAATACCGAGGACCAATGAGCAGTTCTTC
-	TRBJ2-1	TRBV19	-	CASSYGAAFYNEQFF	TGTGCCAGTAGTTACGGGGCAGCCTTCTACAATGAGCAGTTCTTC
-	TRBJ1-1	TRBV10-2	large	CASSRGPEAFF	TGCGCCAGCAGTCGAGGGCCTGAAGCTTTCTTT
TRBD1	TRBJ2-1	TRBV28	-	CASLGDSRSYNEQFF	TGTGCCAGCCTAGGGGACAGCCGCTCCTACAATGAGCAGTTCTTC
-	TRBJ2-1	TRBV18	once	CASSPTQAHNEQFF	TGTGCCAGCTCACCCACGCAAGCCCACAATGAGCAGTTCTTC
-	TRBJ2-3	TRBV12-3/TRBV12-4	-	CASSSGGDTQYF	TGTGCCAGCAGTTCTGGGGGTGACACGCAGTATTTT
-	TRBJ2-3	TRBV7-9	once	CASSLSQGSAQYF	TGTGCCAGCAGCTTATCTCAGGGGTCGGCGCAGTATTTT
-	TRBJ1-1	TRBV12-3/TRBV12-4	-	CASSFGNTEAFF	TGTGCCAGCAGTTTTGGCAACACTGAAGCTTTCTTT
-	TRBJ2-3	TRBV7-7	-	CASSLAPTGLRTDTQYF	TGTGCTAGCAGCTTAGCACCAACAGGGTTGCGGACAGATACGCAGTATTTT
-	TRBJ2-5	TRBV5-1	-	CASSLRTASEETQYF	TGCGCCAGCAGCTTGCGCACGGCTTCAGAGGAGACCCAGTACTTC
-	TRBJ2-1	TRBV30	-	CAWSVGDSYNEQFF	TGTGCCTGGAGTGTGGGGGACTCCTACAATGAGCAGTTCTTC
-	TRBJ1-2	TRBV6-1	few	CASSRALLYGYTF	TGTGCCAGCAGCCGGGCTTTACTCTATGGCTACACCTTC
TRBD2	TRBJ2-1	TRBV10-3	large	CARLAGVNEQFF	TGTGCCAGACTAGCGGGAGTCAATGAGCAGTTCTTC
-	TRBJ1-6	TRBV25-1	-	CASSELAAHNSPLHF	TGTGCTAGCAGTGAGCTGGCAGCGCATAATTCACCCCTCCACTTT
-	TRBJ1-1	TRBV6-1	-	CASFGGGERTEAFF	TGTGCCAGCTTCGGTGGGGGAGAGAGGACTGAAGCTTTCTTT
-	TRBJ2-7	TRBV5-1	few	CASSLGGPVTNKKDYEQYF	TGCGCCAGCAGCTTGGGTGGGCCCGTGACTAACAAGAAGGACTACGAGCAGTACTTC
TRBD2	TRBJ2-5	TRBV7-9	-	CASSAGLAQETQYF	TGTGCCAGCAGCGCCGGACTAGCTCAAGAGACCCAGTACTTC